This is a list of T cell receptor beta chains from one sample in a study of T cells in severe cutaneous drug reactions. TCRdb re-called the multiplex PCR reads and catalogs CDR3 proteins one per entry, DNA excluded. This sample's table reports 20,000 to 25,000 distinct CDR3 sequences. Sequenced: PBMCs. These receptors originate from a human donor with toxic epidermal necrolysis, a severe cutaneous drug reaction. Both conserved end residues are part of each CDR3. For some rows the clone size is stated as once, few or many, or as a class when expanded; others skip it.

>TRBJ1-1|medium-sized|TRBV6-2/TRBV6-3
CASSYSMMNTEAFF
>TRBJ2-7|NA|TRBV9
CASSEWGSSYEQYF
>TRBJ2-5|NA|TRBV20-1
CSASGRKETQYF
>TRBJ1-4|NA|TRBV4-1
CASSPGGGQTNEKLFF
>TRBJ1-1|NA|TRBV20-1
CSANPGGGTEAFF
>TRBJ2-1|NA|TRBV3-1
CASSDTSVGHNEQFF
>TRBJ2-7|NA|TRBV28
CVSSFSARGRGSYEQYF
>TRBJ1-5|NA|TRBV20-1
CSALGLGNQPQHF
>TRBJ1-5|NA|TRBV7-8
CASSLMGAVGNQPQHF
>TRBJ1-2|NA|TRBV11-2
CASSQGTGPWTGYTF
>TRBJ2-1|NA|TRBV4-2
CASSQDRGVQFF
>TRBJ2-1|NA|TRBV5-1
CASSPDAAAEQFF
>TRBJ2-7|NA|TRBV7-8
CASSFTSSNSYEQYF
>TRBJ1-6|NA|TRBV2
CASSPTVPSLHF
>TRBJ2-7|NA|TRBV27
CASGLAGGSSYEQYF
>TRBJ2-1|NA|TRBV9
CASSFALGLAGKNEQFF
>TRBJ2-5|NA|TRBV29-1
CSAGTLEETQYF
>TRBJ1-3|NA|TRBV27
CASSSLPGLGNTIYF
>TRBJ2-3|NA|TRBV6-6
CASSQGRRTDTQYF
>TRBJ2-1|NA|TRBV7-9
CASSFGGEQFF
>TRBJ2-1|medium-sized|TRBV2
CASSAELDVGNEQFF
>TRBJ2-7|NA|TRBV9
CASSDNVAGTALYEQYF
>TRBJ2-5|NA|TRBV7-9
CASSFPLTQETQYF
>TRBJ2-1|NA|TRBV6-1
CASSERKPGSGRSYNEQFF
>TRBJ1-5|medium-sized|TRBV2
CASRDRSNQPQHF
>TRBJ2-1|NA|TRBV7-2
CASSATSGRYNEQFF
>TRBJ2-3|NA|TRBV7-2
CASSSGADTQYF
>TRBJ1-2|NA|TRBV4-1
CASSQAVHTIFNYGYTF
>TRBJ2-7|NA|TRBV7-2
CASSFGPLYEQYF
>TRBJ1-2|NA|TRBV27
CASSPGQGGYTF
>TRBJ2-3|NA|TRBV5-5
CASSSRTATDTQYF
>TRBJ2-3|NA|TRBV4-1
CASSQVGIRGSTDTQYF
>TRBJ2-5|NA|TRBV20-1
CSATLAGGQETQYF
>TRBJ2-3|NA|TRBV24-1
CATSEGTYYSSTDTQYF
>TRBJ2-7|NA|TRBV5-6
CASRSGTGYNEQYF
>TRBJ1-4|NA|TRBV14
CASSQSIGEKLFF
>TRBJ1-5|NA|TRBV5-1
CASSLAGGNQPQHF
>TRBJ2-1|NA|TRBV9
CASSTRLAGYNEQFF
>TRBJ2-1|NA|TRBV28
CASSFSHNYNEQFF
>TRBJ1-1|NA|TRBV2
CASERVPTERGNTEAFF
>TRBJ2-3|NA|TRBV5-1
CASSPRGLAGGDTQYF
>TRBJ1-1|NA|TRBV5-1
CASSSLSTGTSEAFF
>TRBJ2-7|NA|TRBV12-5
CASGLVQGAGGYEQYF
>TRBJ2-7|NA|TRBV28
CASQQGRRDEQYF
>TRBJ1-4|NA|TRBV7-9
CASSLGARNSLFF
>TRBJ2-2|NA|TRBV7-2
CASSLDRDNTGELFF